The present T cell receptor (beta chain) was sequenced within a study of T cells in narcolepsy. Study conclusions and caveats: Comparing one patient's CSF and blood CD4+ clonotypes highlighted HCRT- and TRIB2-specific autoreactive clonotypes.

The CDR3 covers 15 residues. Germline V gives CDR1 MNHEY, CDR2 SVGAGI. Germline trimming cut 0 bases from V and 6 bases from J; bases unmatched to any gene: 8. Concerning this clone: As yet, its antigen is unknown.

Sequencing used immunoSEQ multiplex PCR; TCRdb keeps in-frame clones, though not all of them. The sample lists some 20,000 clones; over 80% were seen once. The source is a human donor in good health. The chain recombines TRBV6-5 with TRBJ2-7; 7 nucleotides align to TRBD1. Material for sequencing was memory (CD45RA-) CD4+ T cells from blood. The CDR3 loop is CASSYSSQGVGEQYF. In DNA, the CDR3 is TGTGCCAGCAGTTACTCGTCCCAGGGGGTCGGCGAGCAGTACTTC.